One T cell receptor beta chain is described in this entry. The sample is drawn from a study of T cell changes during pregnancy in multiple sclerosis. Method: immunoSEQ multiplex PCR; TCRdb's copy keeps in-frame clones and lacks some. The sample holds 120,000 or so clones, roughly 92% seen once. The V end was cut by 4 bases, the J end by 7 bases, with 8 bases between. Germline V gene sequence: CDR1 SGHDT, CDR2 YYEEEE. CDR3 length: 11 residues. The specimen comprised peripheral blood, sampled before pregnancy. The genes are TRBV5-6 and TRBJ2-5; D might be TRBD2 (5 bases). The receptor comes from a female donor with multiple sclerosis, enrolled in a pregnancy study. CDR3 in DNA: TGTGCCAGCAGCCGCGGGTGGACCCAGTACTTC. This codes for CASSRGWTQYF. Combining the CDR3 with reference TRBV5-6 and TRBJ2-5 gives the whole variable domain DAGVTQSPTHLIKTRGQQVTLRCSPKSGHDTVSWYQQALGQGPQFIFQYYEEEERQRGNFPDRFSGHQFPNYSSELNVNALLLGDSALYLCASSRGWTQYFGPGTRLLVL.